One and the same sample provided the 16 T cell receptor beta chains below, sequenced in a study of identical twins. Via MiXCR, TCRdb re-called the 5' RACE reads, giving one row per CDR3 protein. The repertoire consists of 1,800,000 or so distinct CDR3 sequences, with 32% occurring once and the leading ten covering over 0.25%. Source material: cord blood. These receptors came from a newborn girl in good health.

The sample holds a few counts of this clonotype. J is TRBJ1-4 and V is TRBV6-4; D may be TRBD1 (5 bases). This CDR3 contains 15 residues. V lost 11 bases, J lost 4 bases, and 20 bases lay in between. Looked up from germline, CDR1 is MRHNA and CDR2 is SNTAGT. This CDR3 reads CARDAPGRINEKLFF. DNA of the CDR3: TGTGCCCGCGACGCACCGGGACGAATTAATGAAAAACTGTTTTTT.

The table lists this clonotype with many counts. Here the CDR3 DNA reads TGCGCCAGCAGCTTCGGCAGGATGGAGACCCAGTACTTC. Residues: CASSFGRMETQYF. The chain joins TRBV5-1 to TRBJ2-5; D gene unclear. The CDR3 has 13 residues. Germline lookup yields CDR1 SGHRS and CDR2 YFSETQ. Trimming left V 2 bases short and J 5 bases short, with 10 bases between.

A few counts support this clonotype. The chain uses TRBV7-8 and TRBJ2-3, with 9 nucleotides matching TRBD2. The germline CDR1 and CDR2 sequences are SGHVS and FQNEAQ. With V trimmed by 0 bases and J by 1 base, 2 bases remained unmatched. This CDR3 is built from 16 residues. Here the CDR3 reads CASSLASSGGTDTQYF. CDR3 bases: TGTGCCAGCAGCTTAGCGTCTAGCGGGGGCACAGATACGCAGTATTTT.

Only one count was recorded for this clonotype. This chain connects TRBV10-3 to TRBJ2-7, with 12 bases identical to TRBD2. V lost 4 bases to trimming and J lost 4 bases; unmatched junction nucleotides: 8. Germline V gene sequence: CDR1 ENHRY, CDR2 SYGVKD. The CDR3 loop spans 16 amino acids. The DNA for the CDR3 is TGTGCCATCAGTGGTTCTAGCGGGAGGGCGATTTACGAGCAGTACTTC. Its protein is CAISGSSGRAIYEQYF.

This clonotype was picked up a small number of times. The genes are TRBV3-1 and TRBJ1-2; D is possibly TRBD1 (6 bases). Trimming stripped 6 bases from V and 2 bases from J, with 16 bases between. The CDR3 is 15 residues long. CDR1 is LGHDT and CDR2 is YNNKEL in the germline V gene (reference sequence). Here the CDR3 DNA reads TGTGCCAGCAGTCTCCGGGACATTACGAACTATGGCTACACCTTC. Residues: CASSLRDITNYGYTF.

This clonotype showed up just a few times. The rearrangement uses TRBV29-1 and TRBJ2-7; 10 positions match TRBD2. The CDR3 totals 16 residues. V was clipped by 3 bases and J by 3 bases; unmatched bases: 11. In germline, CDR1 is SQVTM, CDR2 ANQGSEA. The CDR3 is CSVEGWASGGDYEQYF. CDR3 DNA: TGCAGCGTTGAGGGCTGGGCTAGCGGGGGCGACTACGAGCAGTACTTC.

This clonotype was seen a handful of times. This sequence is one base from a far larger clone and is likely a read error. The V gene is TRBV2, the J gene TRBJ2-3; D is unclear. Germline CDR1 and CDR2: SNHLY and FYNNEI. The CDR3 extends over 12 amino acids. Trimming shortened V by 7 bases and J by 1 base, and 6 bases separated the two germline ends. This chain's CDR3 is CASTQGTDTQYF. The CDR3 region has the DNA TGTGCCAGCACCCAGGGCACAGATACGCAGTATTTT.

The V call is TRBV12-5, the J call TRBJ1-2; 8 bases match TRBD1. Unmatched junction bases numbered 5, after V lost 0 bases and J lost 8 bases. Per the germline V gene, CDR1 is LGHNT and CDR2 is FRNRAP. The length of the CDR3 is 14 residues. CDR3 DNA sequence: TGTGCTAGTGGTTTGGTTCACCGGGACAGGGGCTACACCTTC. This gives the protein CASGLVHRDRGYTF.

The chain uses TRBV20-1 and TRBJ2-5, with TRBD1 as a possible D gene (6 bases). The CDR3 has 12 residues. Germline V gives CDR1 DFQATT, CDR2 SNEGSKA (reference sequence). The V and J ends lost 5 bases and 11 bases respectively, with 18 bases between them. This CDR3 is CSAHQGFEEQYF. Written as DNA, the CDR3 is TGCAGTGCTCACCAGGGGTTCGAAGAGCAGTACTTC.

Many counts were recorded for this clonotype. V and J are TRBV20-1 and TRBJ2-7, with TRBD2 identical over 9 bases. The CDR3 sequence is 13 residues long. Germline V gene sequence: CDR1 DFQATT, CDR2 SNEGSKA (reference sequence). V gave up 2 bases and J gave up 3 bases; unmatched junction bases: 2. The CDR3 here is CSARPSGVYEQYF. The CDR3 DNA follows: TGCAGTGCTAGACCTAGCGGGGTCTACGAGCAGTACTTC.

The chain is built from TRBV24-1 and TRBJ2-2, with D unclear. Germline-derived CDR1 and CDR2 are KGHDR and SFDVKD. This CDR3 is 13 amino acids long. V was trimmed by 3 bases and J by 4 bases, leaving 5 bases between them. The CDR3: CATSDRVTGELFF. CDR3 bases: TGTGCCACCAGTGATCGGGTCACCGGGGAGCTGTTTTTT.

At least ten counts were recorded for this clonotype. The chain is built from TRBV12-3 or TRBV12-4 and TRBJ2-3; 9 bases are a match to TRBD1. Trimming at V came to 5 bases and at J to 4 bases, leaving 4 bases not matched to a gene. The CDR3 is made up of 14 amino acids. CDR3 amino acids: CASSTGQGSDTQYF. CDR3 DNA: TGTGCCAGCAGTACGGGACAGGGCTCAGATACGCAGTATTTT.

Only a few counts were recorded for this clonotype. The V call is TRBV20-1, the J call TRBJ2-1; TRBD2 is a possible D gene (6 bases). From germline, CDR1 is DFQATT and CDR2 SNEGSKA (reference sequence). Trimming took off 7 bases at V and 4 bases at J, with 8 bases between the two ends. This CDR3 region has 11 residues. CDR3 residues: CSEAGYNEQFF. Here the CDR3 DNA reads TGCAGTGAGGCGGGGTACAATGAGCAGTTCTTC.

This chain's CDR3 is CSASSAVTGELFF. Here the CDR3 DNA reads TGCAGTGCTTCTAGCGCAGTTACCGGGGAGCTGTTTTTT. The rearrangement links TRBV20-1 to TRBJ2-2, with D tentatively TRBD2 (6 bases). This CDR3 contains 13 residues. Germline V gene sequence: CDR1 DFQATT, CDR2 SNEGSKA (reference sequence). The V gene lost 5 bases and the J gene lost 5 bases, with 12 bases spanning the gap.

V and J are TRBV9 and TRBJ1-3; a weak D match, TRBD1 (6 bases). Germline V gene data show CDR1 as SGDLS and CDR2 as YYNGEE. This CDR3 spans 15 amino acids. V was shortened by 1 base and J by 4 bases, with 12 bases between the two germline ends. The CDR3 sequence is CASSVSPGAGNTIYF. The CDR3 bases are TGTGCCAGCAGCGTATCACCAGGGGCCGGAAACACCATATATTTT.

The chain employs TRBV29-1 and TRBJ2-7; 7 positions match TRBD1. CDR1 and CDR2 from the germline V gene are SQVTM and ANQGSEA. Trimming at V came to 5 bases and at J to 0 bases, leaving 10 bases not matched to a gene. The length of the CDR3 is 15 residues. CDR3 region: CSVKGSGTVSYEQYF. CDR3 nucleotide sequence: TGCAGCGTTAAGGGATCTGGGACAGTCTCCTACGAGCAGTACTTC.